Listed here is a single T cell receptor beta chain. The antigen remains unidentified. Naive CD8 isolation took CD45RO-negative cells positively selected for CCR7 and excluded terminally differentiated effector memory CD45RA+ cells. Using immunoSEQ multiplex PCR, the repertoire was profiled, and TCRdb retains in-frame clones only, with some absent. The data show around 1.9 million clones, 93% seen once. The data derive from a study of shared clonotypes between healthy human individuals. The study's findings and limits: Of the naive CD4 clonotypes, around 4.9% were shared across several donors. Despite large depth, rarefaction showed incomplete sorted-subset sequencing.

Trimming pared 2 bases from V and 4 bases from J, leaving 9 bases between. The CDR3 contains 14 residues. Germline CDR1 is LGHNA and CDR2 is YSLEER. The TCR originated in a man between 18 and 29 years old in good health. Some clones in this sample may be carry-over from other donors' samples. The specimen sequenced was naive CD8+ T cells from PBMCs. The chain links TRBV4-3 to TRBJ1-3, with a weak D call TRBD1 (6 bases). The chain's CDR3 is CASSQTGLGNTIYF. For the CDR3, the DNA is TGCGCCAGCAGCCAAACAGGGCTAGGAAACACCATATATTTT.